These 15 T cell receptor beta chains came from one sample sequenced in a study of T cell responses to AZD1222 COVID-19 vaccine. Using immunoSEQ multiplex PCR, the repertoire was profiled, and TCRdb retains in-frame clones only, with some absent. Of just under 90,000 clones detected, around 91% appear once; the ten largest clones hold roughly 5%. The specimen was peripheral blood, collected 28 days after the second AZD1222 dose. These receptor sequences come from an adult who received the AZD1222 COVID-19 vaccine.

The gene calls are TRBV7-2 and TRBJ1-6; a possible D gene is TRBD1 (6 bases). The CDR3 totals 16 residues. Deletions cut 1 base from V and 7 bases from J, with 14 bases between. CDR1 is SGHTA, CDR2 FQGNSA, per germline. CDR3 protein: CASSLGGGHWNSPLHF. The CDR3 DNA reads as TGTGCCAGCAGCTTAGGGGGGGGGCATTGGAATTCACCCCTCCACTTT.

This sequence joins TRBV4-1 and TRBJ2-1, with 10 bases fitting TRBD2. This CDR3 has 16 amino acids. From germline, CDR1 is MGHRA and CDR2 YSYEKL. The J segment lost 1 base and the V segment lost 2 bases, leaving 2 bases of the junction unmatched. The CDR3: CASSQILAGSYNEQFF. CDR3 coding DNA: TGCGCCAGCAGCCAAATACTAGCGGGATCCTACAATGAGCAGTTCTTC.

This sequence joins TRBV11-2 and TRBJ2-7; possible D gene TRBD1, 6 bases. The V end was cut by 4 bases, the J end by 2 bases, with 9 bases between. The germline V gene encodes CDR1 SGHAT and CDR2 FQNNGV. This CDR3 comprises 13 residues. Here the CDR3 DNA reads TGTGCCAGCAGCTCTCACAGGGCCTACGAGCAGTACTTC. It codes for CASSSHRAYEQYF.

DNA of the CDR3: TGTGCCAGCAGCTCCGGGACAGGACGACAGCCCCAGCATTTT. Amino acid sequence: CASSSGTGRQPQHF. The chain is built from TRBV11-2 and TRBJ1-5; 8 nucleotides agree with TRBD1. Unmatched junction bases numbered 6, after V lost 4 bases and J lost 7 bases. The CDR3 runs 14 residues. Germline V gene lookup returns CDR1 SGHAT and CDR2 FQNNGV.

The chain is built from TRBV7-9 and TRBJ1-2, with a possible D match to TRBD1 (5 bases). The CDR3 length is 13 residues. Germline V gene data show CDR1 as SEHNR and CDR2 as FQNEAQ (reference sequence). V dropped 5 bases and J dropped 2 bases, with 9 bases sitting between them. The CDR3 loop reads CASSMTENYGYTF. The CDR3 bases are TGTGCCAGCAGCATGACAGAGAACTATGGCTACACCTTC.

The CDR3 region has the DNA TGTGCCAGCAGCTTAGGGCAGGGTTTCAATTCACCCCTCCACTTT. Translated, it gives CASSLGQGFNSPLHF. V is TRBV7-2 and J is TRBJ1-6, with D tentatively TRBD1 (5 bases). The CDR3 is made up of 15 amino acids. Trimming stripped 1 base from V and 7 bases from J, with 11 bases between. CDR1 is SGHTA and CDR2 is FQGNSA in the germline V gene.

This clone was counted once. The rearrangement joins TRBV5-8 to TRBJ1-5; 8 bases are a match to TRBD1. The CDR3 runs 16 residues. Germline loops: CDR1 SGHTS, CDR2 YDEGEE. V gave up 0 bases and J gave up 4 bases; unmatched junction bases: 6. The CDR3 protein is CASSLVSGTGNQPQHF. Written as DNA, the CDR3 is TGTGCCAGCAGCTTGGTCTCCGGGACAGGAAATCAGCCCCAGCATTTT.

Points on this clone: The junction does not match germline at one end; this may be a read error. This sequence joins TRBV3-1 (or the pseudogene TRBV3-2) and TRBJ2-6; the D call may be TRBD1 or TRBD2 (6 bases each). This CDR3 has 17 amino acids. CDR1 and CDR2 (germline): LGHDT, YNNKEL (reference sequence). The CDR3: CASRSKGGYSGANILTF. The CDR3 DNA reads TGTGCCAGCAGGAGCAAGGGGGGATACTCTGGGGCCAACATCCTGACTTTC.

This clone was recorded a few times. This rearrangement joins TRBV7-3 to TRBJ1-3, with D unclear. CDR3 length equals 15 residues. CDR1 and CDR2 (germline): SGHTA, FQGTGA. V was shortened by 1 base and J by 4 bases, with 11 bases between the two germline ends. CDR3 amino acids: CASSLSPGVGNTIYF. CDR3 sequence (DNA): TGTGCCAGCAGCTTAAGCCCGGGAGTCGGAAACACCATATATTTT.

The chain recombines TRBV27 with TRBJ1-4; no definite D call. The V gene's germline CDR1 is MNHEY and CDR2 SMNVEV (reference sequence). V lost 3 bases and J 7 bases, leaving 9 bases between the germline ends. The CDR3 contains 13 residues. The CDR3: CASSFGQFEKLFF. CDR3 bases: TGTGCCAGCAGTTTTGGTCAGTTTGAAAAACTGTTTTTT.

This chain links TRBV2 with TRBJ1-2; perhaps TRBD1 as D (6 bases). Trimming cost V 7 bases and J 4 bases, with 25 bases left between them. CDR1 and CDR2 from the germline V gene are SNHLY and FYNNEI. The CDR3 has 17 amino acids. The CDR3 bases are TGTGCCAGCACAGTACCAGGGACACGGATCACTTTCTATGGCTACACCTTC. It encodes CASTVPGTRITFYGYTF.

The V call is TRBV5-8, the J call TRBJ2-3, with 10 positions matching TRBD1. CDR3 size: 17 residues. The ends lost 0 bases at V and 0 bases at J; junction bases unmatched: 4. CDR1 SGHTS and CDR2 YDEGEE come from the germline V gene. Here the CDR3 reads CASSLGWTGGSTDTQYF. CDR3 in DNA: TGTGCCAGCAGCTTGGGGTGGACAGGGGGGAGCACAGATACGCAGTATTTT.

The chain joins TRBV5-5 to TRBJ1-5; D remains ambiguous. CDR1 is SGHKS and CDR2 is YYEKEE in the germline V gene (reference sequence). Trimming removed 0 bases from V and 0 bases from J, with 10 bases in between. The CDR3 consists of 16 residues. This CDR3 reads CASSLDWDYSNQPQHF. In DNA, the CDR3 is TGTGCCAGCAGCTTGGACTGGGATTATAGCAATCAGCCCCAGCATTTT.

The DNA of the CDR3 is TGCGCCAGCAGCTTGGCCCCCGGGACACCTAACTATGGCTACACCTTC. Translating it yields CASSLAPGTPNYGYTF. This chain uses TRBV5-1 with TRBJ1-2, with D maybe TRBD1 (6 bases). V was clipped by 0 bases and J by 0 bases, with 12 bases between them. Per germline, CDR1 SGHRS and CDR2 YFSETQ. CDR3 length: 16 amino acids.

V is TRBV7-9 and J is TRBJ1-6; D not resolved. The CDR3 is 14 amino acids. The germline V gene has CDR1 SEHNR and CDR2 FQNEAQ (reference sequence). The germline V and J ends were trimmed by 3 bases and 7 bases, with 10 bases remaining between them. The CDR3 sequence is CASSFIDGNSPLHF. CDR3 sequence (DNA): TGTGCCAGCAGCTTTATTGACGGAAATTCACCCCTCCACTTT.